This T cell receptor beta chain stems from a study of blood T cell repertoires in COVID-19. As for the study in general: Material from acute and convalescent COVID-19 was sourced from the United States, Italy and Spain.

The CDR3 covers 15 residues. Germline V lookup: CDR1 GTSNPN, CDR2 SVGIG (reference sequence). The V end lost 3 bases, the J end lost 6 bases, and 20 bases lay between the germline ends. The repertoire was sequenced with immunoSEQ multiplex PCR; TCRdb's copy has only in-frame clones and lacks some. The repertoire holds 55,000 to 75,000 clones, with over 65% as singletons. This clone has only one observation. The chain uses TRBV30 and TRBJ1-1; tentatively, D is TRBD1 (5 bases). This TCR was recovered from a woman in her seventies with acute or convalescent COVID-19. Material: peripheral blood. CDR3 nucleotides: TGTGCCTGGAGCGTAGGGAGGGGCGGTTTGTCTGAAGCTTTCTTT. This translates into CAWSVGRGGLSEAFF.